This TCR beta chain came from a study of technical replicates of blood from several donors. V was pared by 5 bases and J by 6 bases, with 6 bases of the junction left unmatched. This CDR3 spans 13 amino acids. Germline loops: CDR1 SNHLY, CDR2 FYNNEI. Clones were read by immunoSEQ multiplex PCR, and TCRdb kept only the in-frame ones, dropping some. Among around 86,000 clones listed, around 96% were seen once. The sample consisted of T cells isolated from PBMCs. The TCR comes from a human donor in good health. The V and J genes are TRBV2 and TRBJ1-1; 7 bases match TRBD1. Written as DNA, the CDR3 is TGTGCCAGCAGTCCCGACAGGGCCCCTGAAGCTTTCTTT. Its translation is CASSPDRAPEAFF.